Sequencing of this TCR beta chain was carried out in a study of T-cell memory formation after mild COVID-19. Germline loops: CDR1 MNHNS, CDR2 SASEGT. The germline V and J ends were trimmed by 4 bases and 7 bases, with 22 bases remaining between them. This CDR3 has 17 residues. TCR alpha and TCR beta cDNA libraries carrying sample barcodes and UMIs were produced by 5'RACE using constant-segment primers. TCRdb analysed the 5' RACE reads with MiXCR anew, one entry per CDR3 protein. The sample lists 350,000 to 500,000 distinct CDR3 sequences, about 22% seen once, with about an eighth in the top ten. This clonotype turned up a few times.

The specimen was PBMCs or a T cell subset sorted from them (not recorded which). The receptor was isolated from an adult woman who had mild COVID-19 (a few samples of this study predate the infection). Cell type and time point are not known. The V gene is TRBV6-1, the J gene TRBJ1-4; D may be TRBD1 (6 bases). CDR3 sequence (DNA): TGTGCCAGCAGTGTAGGGGGGCCGGGACGGGCTTTTGAAAAACTGTTTTTT. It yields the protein CASSVGGPGRAFEKLFF.